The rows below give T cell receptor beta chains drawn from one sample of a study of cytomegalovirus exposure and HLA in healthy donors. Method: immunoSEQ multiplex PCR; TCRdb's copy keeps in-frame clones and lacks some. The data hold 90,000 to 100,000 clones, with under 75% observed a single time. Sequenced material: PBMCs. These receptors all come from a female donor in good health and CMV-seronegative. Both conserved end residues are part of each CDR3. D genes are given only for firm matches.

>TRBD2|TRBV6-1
CASLVAGGVHEQYF
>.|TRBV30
CAFHPPPGETQYF
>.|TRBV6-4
CANIPSATEHGYTF
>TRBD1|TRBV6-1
CASGGGWTGNYEQYF
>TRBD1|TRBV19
CATEQGAGGTQPQHF
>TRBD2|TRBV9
CASSGAGGYNEQFF
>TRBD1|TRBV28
CASSTRQGGSNQPQHF
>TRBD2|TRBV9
CASSVNYRTSGSFNEQFF
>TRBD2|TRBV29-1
CSVEDRTSGLKWETQYF
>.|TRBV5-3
CARSLLGLTTSYEQYF
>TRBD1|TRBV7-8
CASSLRDSYGYTF
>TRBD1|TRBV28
CASRKGQGIEKLFF
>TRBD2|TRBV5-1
CASSLRAGGEETQYF
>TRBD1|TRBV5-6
CASSPGQAETQYF
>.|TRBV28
CASSLSGEQYF
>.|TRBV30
CAWSATVAVSGEQFF
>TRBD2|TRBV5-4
CASSAISGKVGELFF
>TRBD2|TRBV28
CASAGGRPRTDTQYF
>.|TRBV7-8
CASSLGQRMVTLGGYTF
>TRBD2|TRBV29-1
CSAGRASKTQYF
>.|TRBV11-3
CASSPTTSDTQYF
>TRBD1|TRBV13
CASSPEGQGELAGELFF
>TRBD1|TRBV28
CASSTFPGQSTDTQYF
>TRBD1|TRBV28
CASNPGQGGQPQHF
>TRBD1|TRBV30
CAWSPRDRDRGYTF
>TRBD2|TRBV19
CASNGGGALEQYF
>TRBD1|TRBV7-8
CASSPTRRTGVLSYEQYF
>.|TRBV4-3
CASSQERQGNYGYTF
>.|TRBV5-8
CASSYGRENTEAFF
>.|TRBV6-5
CASSYSSRDTHEGYTF
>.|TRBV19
CASRTGTYIGAHGYTF
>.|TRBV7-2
CASSLGVSSYEQYF
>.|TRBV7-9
CASSLPDGGLEKLFF
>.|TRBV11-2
CASSLERTGSSPLHF
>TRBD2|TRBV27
CARGSPRRSGSRNEQFF
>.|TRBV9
CASSLTGTWTYNEQFF
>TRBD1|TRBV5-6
CASSLPGGYGYTF
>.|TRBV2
CASSTREGAGGTQYF
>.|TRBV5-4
CASSLVGASYNEQFF
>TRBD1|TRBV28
CASSPGQEGQPQHF
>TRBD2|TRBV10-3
CAISAGTSGVAKNIQYF
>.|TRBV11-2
CASSQLAGTYNEQFF